The TCR beta chain under discussion was sequenced for a study of OX40 agonist ivuxolimab in advanced cancers. TCRdb's copy holds only in-frame clones and misses some; the assay was immunoSEQ multiplex PCR. Seen here are about 31,000 clones, around 87% observed once, and the top ten hold 20% to 30%. Autoimmune disease history or systemic immunosuppression excluded patients. On cycle 4 day 1 and cycle 7 day 1, as well as at baseline, blood was sampled. Germline V gene sequence: CDR1 MNHEY, CDR2 SVGAGI. The CDR3 length is 14 residues. Trimming removed 2 bases from V and 1 base from J, with 8 bases in between.

The chain uses TRBV6-5 and TRBJ1-1; D unresolved. This receptor was identified in an adult with an advanced solid tumor such as melanoma, head and neck, liver or kidney cancer. The sequenced sample was CD4+ or CD8+ T cells sorted from blood, obtained in a trial of the OX40 agonist ivuxolimab. This CDR3 reads CASSYGFENTEAFF. The DNA of the CDR3 is TGTGCCAGCAGTTACGGGTTCGAGAACACTGAAGCTTTCTTT.